The rows below give T cell receptor beta chains drawn from one sample of a study of control samples from healthy donors and cancer patients. Some clones are missing from TCRdb's copy, which holds only in-frame ones; the method was immunoSEQ multiplex PCR. Seen here are about 140,000 clones, about 89% observed once, and the top ten hold 7.1%. Specimen: blood. The receptors here all came from a man in his late teens or twenties in good health. The CDR3 runs from the conserved cysteine through the conserved F or W. A D gene is named only where the DNA matches it firmly. Clone size is stated in some rows and not others, as once, few, many or a class when expanded.

D gene: NA
J gene: TRBJ1-1
clone size: NA
V gene: TRBV5-4
CDR3 protein: CASSFPENTEAFF
CDR3 DNA: TGTGCCAGCAGTTTCCCAGAGAACACTGAAGCTTTCTTT

D gene: TRBD2
J gene: TRBJ2-1
clone size: NA
V gene: TRBV24-1
CDR3 protein: CATSDLSGGPGNEQFF
CDR3 DNA: TGTGCCACCAGTGATTTGTCGGGGGGGCCCGGGAATGAGCAGTTCTTC

D gene: TRBD2
J gene: TRBJ2-5
clone size: NA
V gene: TRBV7-2
CDR3 protein: CASSLATAGLQETQYF
CDR3 DNA: TGTGCCAGCAGCTTAGCGACAGCGGGACTGCAAGAGACCCAGTACTTC

D gene: NA
J gene: TRBJ1-3
clone size: NA
V gene: TRBV30
CDR3 protein: CAWSVGVSAGNTIYF
CDR3 DNA: TGTGCCTGGAGTGTAGGGGTTTCGGCAGGAAACACCATATATTTT

D gene: NA
J gene: TRBJ2-7
clone size: NA
V gene: TRBV27
CDR3 protein: CASSLLGPGLLYEQYF
CDR3 DNA: TGTGCCAGCAGTTTATTAGGTCCCGGGCTACTATACGAGCAGTACTTC

D gene: TRBD1
J gene: TRBJ2-3
clone size: NA
V gene: TRBV5-1
CDR3 protein: CASSFPTGSGDTQYF
CDR3 DNA: TGCGCCAGCAGCTTCCCGACAGGGTCGGGGGATACGCAGTATTTT

D gene: NA
J gene: TRBJ2-5
clone size: once
V gene: TRBV12-3/TRBV12-4
CDR3 protein: CASSLTPTETQYF
CDR3 DNA: TGTGCCAGCAGTCTGACCCCTACGGAGACCCAGTACTTC

D gene: TRBD2
J gene: TRBJ2-1
clone size: NA
V gene: TRBV9
CDR3 protein: CASSAERLAPYNEQFF
CDR3 DNA: TGTGCCAGCAGCGCGGAACGACTAGCCCCCTACAATGAGCAGTTCTTC

D gene: NA
J gene: TRBJ1-2
clone size: NA
V gene: TRBV6-1
CDR3 protein: CASSEAGQLKYGYTF
CDR3 DNA: TGTGCCAGCAGTGAAGCAGGACAACTTAAGTATGGCTACACCTTC

D gene: NA
J gene: TRBJ1-1
clone size: NA
V gene: TRBV4-3
CDR3 protein: CASSQVYTAEAFF
CDR3 DNA: TGCGCCAGCAGCCAAGTATATACTGCTGAAGCTTTCTTT

D gene: NA
J gene: TRBJ1-4
clone size: NA
V gene: TRBV2
CDR3 protein: CASSEVRNEGEKLFF
CDR3 DNA: TGTGCCAGCAGTGAGGTTAGGAACGAAGGGGAAAAACTGTTTTTT

D gene: NA
J gene: TRBJ1-1
clone size: NA
V gene: TRBV7-9
CDR3 protein: CASSLALNTEAFF
CDR3 DNA: TGTGCCAGCAGCTTAGCACTGAACACTGAAGCTTTCTTT

D gene: NA
J gene: TRBJ2-5
clone size: NA
V gene: TRBV12-2
CDR3 protein: CASRSEAQYF
CDR3 DNA: TGTGCAAGTCGCTCCGAGGCCCAGTACTTC

D gene: NA
J gene: TRBJ1-1
clone size: NA
V gene: TRBV6-5
CDR3 protein: CASRPGPHTEAFF
CDR3 DNA: TGTGCCAGCAGGCCGGGACCCCACACTGAAGCTTTCTTT

D gene: NA
J gene: TRBJ2-3
clone size: NA
V gene: TRBV9
CDR3 protein: CASSVVDSPPTDTQYF
CDR3 DNA: TGTGCCAGCAGCGTAGTGGACAGTCCACCCACAGATACGCAGTATTTT

D gene: NA
J gene: TRBJ1-2
clone size: NA
V gene: TRBV28
CDR3 protein: CASSLGGSFKELTF
CDR3 DNA: TGTGCCAGCAGCCTGGGGGGGTCCTTTAAGGAGCTCACCTTC

D gene: TRBD2
J gene: TRBJ2-4
clone size: NA
V gene: TRBV6-5
CDR3 protein: CASRTGGKNIQYF
CDR3 DNA: TGTGCCAGCAGGACGGGGGGGAAAAACATTCAGTACTTC

D gene: NA
J gene: TRBJ1-5
clone size: NA
V gene: TRBV29-1
CDR3 protein: CSVRGGGNQPQHF
CDR3 DNA: TGCAGCGTGAGGGGAGGTGGCAATCAGCCCCAGCATTTT

D gene: TRBD1
J gene: TRBJ1-2
clone size: NA
V gene: TRBV5-1
CDR3 protein: CASSPLQGASGYTF
CDR3 DNA: TGCGCCAGCAGCCCATTACAGGGGGCGAGTGGCTACACCTTC

D gene: TRBD1
J gene: TRBJ1-6
clone size: NA
V gene: TRBV3-1/TRBV3-2
CDR3 protein: CASSQARQGNSPLHF
CDR3 DNA: TGTGCCAGCAGCCAAGCAAGACAGGGGAATTCACCCCTCCACTTT

D gene: NA
J gene: TRBJ2-1
clone size: once
V gene: TRBV15
CDR3 protein: CATSRYSGPNNEQFF
CDR3 DNA: TGTGCCACCAGCAGATACAGCGGGCCCAACAATGAGCAGTTCTTC

D gene: TRBD2
J gene: TRBJ2-2
clone size: NA
V gene: TRBV27
CDR3 protein: CARFPLGRGGRTGELFF
CDR3 DNA: TGTGCCCGGTTCCCGCTGGGGCGGGGGGGCAGGACCGGGGAGCTGTTTTTT

D gene: NA
J gene: TRBJ2-5
clone size: NA
V gene: TRBV4-1
CDR3 protein: CASSQGWAYQETQYF
CDR3 DNA: TGCGCCAGCAGCCAAGGTTGGGCATACCAAGAGACCCAGTACTTC

D gene: NA
J gene: TRBJ1-4
clone size: NA
V gene: TRBV6-5
CDR3 protein: CASTLRSNEKLFF
CDR3 DNA: TGTGCCAGCACACTTAGGAGTAATGAAAAACTGTTTTTT

D gene: NA
J gene: TRBJ2-7
clone size: NA
V gene: TRBV6-5
CDR3 protein: CATQGSVYEQYF
CDR3 DNA: TGTGCCACCCAGGGGTCGGTCTACGAGCAGTACTTC

D gene: TRBD1
J gene: TRBJ1-5
clone size: NA
V gene: TRBV30
CDR3 protein: CAWSTHRGLGNQPQHF
CDR3 DNA: TGTGCCTGGAGTACCCACAGGGGGCTAGGCAATCAGCCCCAGCATTTT

D gene: NA
J gene: TRBJ1-1
clone size: NA
V gene: TRBV18
CDR3 protein: CASSPPMGSRVTEAFF
CDR3 DNA: TGTGCCAGCTCACCACCGATGGGGTCTCGGGTCACTGAAGCTTTCTTT

D gene: NA
J gene: TRBJ1-5
clone size: NA
V gene: TRBV19
CDR3 protein: CASMGTPGTVYSNQPQHF
CDR3 DNA: TGTGCCAGTATGGGGACTCCCGGGACCGTATATAGCAATCAGCCCCAGCATTTT

D gene: TRBD1
J gene: TRBJ1-6
clone size: NA
V gene: TRBV6-1
CDR3 protein: CASSERQGSYNSPLHF
CDR3 DNA: TGTGCCAGCAGTGAAAGACAGGGCTCCTATAATTCACCCCTCCACTTT

D gene: NA
J gene: TRBJ2-7
clone size: NA
V gene: TRBV2
CDR3 protein: CASSEYARGTYEQYF
CDR3 DNA: TGTGCCAGCAGTGAATACGCAAGGGGGACCTACGAGCAGTACTTC

D gene: TRBD1
J gene: TRBJ2-7
clone size: NA
V gene: TRBV9
CDR3 protein: CASSVGQGADEQYF
CDR3 DNA: TGTGCCAGCAGCGTTGGACAGGGGGCTGACGAGCAGTACTTC

D gene: NA
J gene: TRBJ2-1
clone size: NA
V gene: TRBV19
CDR3 protein: CASSIADEQFF
CDR3 DNA: TGTGCCAGTAGCATAGCCGATGAGCAGTTCTTC

D gene: TRBD1
J gene: TRBJ2-7
clone size: NA
V gene: TRBV28
CDR3 protein: CASSFTTGLTYEQYF
CDR3 DNA: TGTGCCAGCAGTTTTACGACAGGGCTTACGTACGAGCAGTACTTC

D gene: NA
J gene: TRBJ2-5
clone size: NA
V gene: TRBV3-1/TRBV3-2
CDR3 protein: CASSQDHSTIQETQYF
CDR3 DNA: TGTGCCAGCAGCCAAGATCACTCGACGATCCAAGAGACCCAGTACTTC

D gene: NA
J gene: TRBJ1-5
clone size: NA
V gene: TRBV20-1
CDR3 protein: CSAAHQPQHF
CDR3 DNA: TGCAGTGCCGCCCATCAGCCCCAGCATTTT

D gene: TRBD1
J gene: TRBJ1-4
clone size: NA
V gene: TRBV9
CDR3 protein: CASSTGTDEKLFF
CDR3 DNA: TGTGCCAGCAGCACCGGGACAGATGAAAAACTGTTTTTT

D gene: NA
J gene: TRBJ1-1
clone size: NA
V gene: TRBV2
CDR3 protein: CASRDRDGYTEAFF
CDR3 DNA: TGTGCCAGCAGAGATCGGGACGGATACACTGAAGCTTTCTTT

D gene: NA
J gene: TRBJ2-5
clone size: NA
V gene: TRBV5-3
CDR3 protein: CARPAGRETQYF
CDR3 DNA: TGTGCCAGACCCGCGGGGCGGGAGACCCAGTACTTC

D gene: NA
J gene: TRBJ2-1
clone size: NA
V gene: TRBV11-2
CDR3 protein: CASSLQDSYNEQFF
CDR3 DNA: TGTGCCAGCAGCTTACAAGATTCCTACAATGAGCAGTTCTTC

D gene: TRBD2
J gene: TRBJ2-5
clone size: few
V gene: TRBV5-4
CDR3 protein: CASSLQRGAIQETQYF
CDR3 DNA: TGTGCCAGCAGTCTACAGCGGGGGGCCATTCAAGAGACCCAGTACTTC

D gene: NA
J gene: TRBJ1-3
clone size: NA
V gene: TRBV18
CDR3 protein: CASSPAGPASGNTIYF
CDR3 DNA: TGTGCCAGCTCACCGGCAGGACCCGCCTCTGGAAACACCATATATTTT

D gene: NA
J gene: TRBJ1-5
clone size: NA
V gene: TRBV9
CDR3 protein: CASSDGSGIGGHQPQHF
CDR3 DNA: TGTGCCAGCAGCGATGGATCAGGAATTGGGGGCCATCAGCCCCAGCATTTT

D gene: NA
J gene: TRBJ1-1
clone size: NA
V gene: TRBV5-1
CDR3 protein: CASSLAGQGNTEAFF
CDR3 DNA: TGCGCCAGCAGCTTGGCCGGGCAGGGGAACACTGAAGCTTTCTTT

D gene: NA
J gene: TRBJ1-1
clone size: NA
V gene: TRBV4-3
CDR3 protein: CASSQEPGRDTEAFF
CDR3 DNA: TGCGCCAGCAGCCAAGAACCGGGACGGGACACTGAAGCTTTCTTT

D gene: TRBD1
J gene: TRBJ2-7
clone size: once
V gene: TRBV5-4
CDR3 protein: CASSSPGQAPYEQYF
CDR3 DNA: TGTGCCAGCAGCTCCCCGGGACAGGCACCCTACGAGCAGTACTTC

D gene: NA
J gene: TRBJ1-4
clone size: once
V gene: TRBV7-9
CDR3 protein: CASSPQPFTGEKLFF
CDR3 DNA: TGTGCCAGCAGCCCGCAACCCTTCACGGGAGAAAAACTGTTTTTT

D gene: NA
J gene: TRBJ2-1
clone size: once
V gene: TRBV19
CDR3 protein: CASSIVGASYNEQFF
CDR3 DNA: TGTGCCAGTAGTATTGTAGGGGCTTCCTACAATGAGCAGTTCTTC

D gene: NA
J gene: TRBJ2-1
clone size: NA
V gene: TRBV7-2
CDR3 protein: CASSLGVNEQFF
CDR3 DNA: TGTGCCAGCAGCTTGGGCGTCAATGAGCAGTTCTTC

D gene: TRBD1
J gene: TRBJ2-7
clone size: NA
V gene: TRBV19
CDR3 protein: CASSKQGANYEQYF
CDR3 DNA: TGTGCCAGTAGTAAGCAGGGGGCGAACTACGAGCAGTACTTC

D gene: NA
J gene: TRBJ2-1
clone size: NA
V gene: TRBV9
CDR3 protein: CASSPRGGGLSYNEQFF
CDR3 DNA: TGTGCCAGCAGCCCCCGAGGCGGGGGCCTCTCCTACAATGAGCAGTTCTTC